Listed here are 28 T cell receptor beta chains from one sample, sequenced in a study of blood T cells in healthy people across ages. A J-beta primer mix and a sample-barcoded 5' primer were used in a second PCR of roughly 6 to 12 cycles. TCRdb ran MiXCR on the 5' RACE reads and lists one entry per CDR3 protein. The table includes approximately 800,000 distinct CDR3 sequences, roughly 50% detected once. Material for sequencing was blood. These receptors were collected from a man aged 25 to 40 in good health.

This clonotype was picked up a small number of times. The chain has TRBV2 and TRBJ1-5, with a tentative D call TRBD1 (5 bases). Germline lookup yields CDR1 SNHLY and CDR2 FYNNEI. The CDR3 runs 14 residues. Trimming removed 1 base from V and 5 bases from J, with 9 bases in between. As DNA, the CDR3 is TGTGCCAGCAGTGAAGGGGACGGCCATCAGCCCCAGCATTTT. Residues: CASSEGDGHQPQHF. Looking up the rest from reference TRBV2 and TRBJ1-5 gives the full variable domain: EPEVTQTPSHQVTQMGQEVILRCVPISNHLYFYWYRQILGQKVEFLVSFYNNEISEKSEIFDDQFSVERPDGSNFTLKIRSTKLEDSAMYFCASSEGDGHQPQHFGDGTRLSIL.

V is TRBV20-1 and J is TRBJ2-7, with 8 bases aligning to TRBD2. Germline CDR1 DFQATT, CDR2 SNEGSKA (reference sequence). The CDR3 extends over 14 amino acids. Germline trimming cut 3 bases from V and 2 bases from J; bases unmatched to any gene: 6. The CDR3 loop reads CSASFGRGPYEQYF. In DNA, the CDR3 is TGCAGTGCTAGTTTCGGGAGGGGCCCCTACGAGCAGTACTTC.

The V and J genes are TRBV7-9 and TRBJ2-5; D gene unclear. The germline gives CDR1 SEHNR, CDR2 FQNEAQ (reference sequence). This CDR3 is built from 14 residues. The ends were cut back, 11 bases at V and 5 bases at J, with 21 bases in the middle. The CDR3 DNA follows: TGTGCCTCTGCCATGCAGGCTTTATTGGAGACCCAGTACTTC. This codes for CASAMQALLETQYF.

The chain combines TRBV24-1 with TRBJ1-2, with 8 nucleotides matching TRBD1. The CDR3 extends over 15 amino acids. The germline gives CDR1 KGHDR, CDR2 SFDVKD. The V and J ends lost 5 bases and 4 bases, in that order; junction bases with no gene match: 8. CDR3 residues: CATSGNRGASYGYTF. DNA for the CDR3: TGTGCCACCAGTGGAAACAGGGGGGCTAGCTATGGCTACACCTTC.

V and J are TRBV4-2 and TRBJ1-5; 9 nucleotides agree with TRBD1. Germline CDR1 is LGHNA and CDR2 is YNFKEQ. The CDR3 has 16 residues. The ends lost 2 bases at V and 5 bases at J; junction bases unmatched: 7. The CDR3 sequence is CASSQTTGGGDQPQHF. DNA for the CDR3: TGTGCCAGCAGCCAAACCACAGGGGGCGGAGATCAGCCCCAGCATTTT.

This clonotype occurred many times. The CDR3 loop reads CASSLGSSYNEQFF. DNA for the CDR3: TGTGCCAGCAGTTTAGGGTCCTCCTACAATGAGCAGTTCTTC. The chain combines TRBV27 with TRBJ2-1; D gene unclear. Germline CDR1 reads MNHEY; CDR2 reads SMNVEV (reference sequence). This CDR3 comprises 14 residues. V shed 2 bases and J shed 0 bases, with 5 bases lying between them.

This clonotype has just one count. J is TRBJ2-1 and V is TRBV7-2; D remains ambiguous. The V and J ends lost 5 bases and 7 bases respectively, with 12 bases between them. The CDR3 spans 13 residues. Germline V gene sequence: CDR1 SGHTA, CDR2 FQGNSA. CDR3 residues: CASSQARVNEQFF. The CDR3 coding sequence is TGTGCCAGCAGCCAAGCCCGAGTAAATGAGCAGTTCTTC.

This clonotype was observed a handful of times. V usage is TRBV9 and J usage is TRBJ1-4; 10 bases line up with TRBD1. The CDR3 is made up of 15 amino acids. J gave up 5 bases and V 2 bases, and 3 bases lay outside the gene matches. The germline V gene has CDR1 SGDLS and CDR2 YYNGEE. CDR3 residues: CASSVEDRGNEKLFF. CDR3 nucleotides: TGTGCCAGCAGCGTTGAGGACAGGGGGAATGAAAAACTGTTTTTT.

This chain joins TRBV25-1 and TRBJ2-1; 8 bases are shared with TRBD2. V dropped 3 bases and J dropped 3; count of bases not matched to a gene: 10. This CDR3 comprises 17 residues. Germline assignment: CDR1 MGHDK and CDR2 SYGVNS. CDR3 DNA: TGTGCCAGCAGTGACCAAAAGCTGGCGGGGGGCTACAATGAGCAGTTCTTC. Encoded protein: CASSDQKLAGGYNEQFF.

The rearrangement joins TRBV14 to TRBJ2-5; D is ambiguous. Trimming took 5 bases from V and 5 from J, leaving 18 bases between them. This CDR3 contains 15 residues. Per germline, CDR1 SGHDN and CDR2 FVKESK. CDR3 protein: CASSKRAAASETQYF. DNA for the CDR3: TGTGCCAGCAGCAAAAGGGCGGCGGCATCGGAGACCCAGTACTTC.

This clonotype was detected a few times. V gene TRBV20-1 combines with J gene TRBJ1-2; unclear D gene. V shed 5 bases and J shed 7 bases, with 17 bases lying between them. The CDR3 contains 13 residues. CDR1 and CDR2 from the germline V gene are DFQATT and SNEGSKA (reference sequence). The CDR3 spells CSAPPLSGRGYTF. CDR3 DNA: TGCAGTGCTCCACCGCTCTCCGGGCGTGGCTACACCTTC.

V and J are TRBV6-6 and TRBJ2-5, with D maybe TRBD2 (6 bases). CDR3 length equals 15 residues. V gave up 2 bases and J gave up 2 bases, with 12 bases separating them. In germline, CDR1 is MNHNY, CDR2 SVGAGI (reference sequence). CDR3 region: CASSYPGLDQETQYF. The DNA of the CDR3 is TGTGCCAGCAGTTACCCGGGACTGGATCAAGAGACCCAGTACTTC.

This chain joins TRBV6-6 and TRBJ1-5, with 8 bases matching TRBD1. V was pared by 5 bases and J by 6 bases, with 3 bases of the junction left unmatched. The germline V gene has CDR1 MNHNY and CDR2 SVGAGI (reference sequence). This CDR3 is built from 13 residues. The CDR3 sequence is CASSPTGVQPQHF. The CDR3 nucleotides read TGTGCCAGCAGTCCGACAGGGGTTCAGCCCCAGCATTTT.

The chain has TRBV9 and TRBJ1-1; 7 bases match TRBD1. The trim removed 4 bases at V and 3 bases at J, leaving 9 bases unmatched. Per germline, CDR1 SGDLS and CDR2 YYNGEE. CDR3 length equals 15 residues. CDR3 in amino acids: CASSPRQGTYTEAFF. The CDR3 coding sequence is TGTGCCAGCAGCCCACGACAGGGCACTTACACTGAAGCTTTCTTT.

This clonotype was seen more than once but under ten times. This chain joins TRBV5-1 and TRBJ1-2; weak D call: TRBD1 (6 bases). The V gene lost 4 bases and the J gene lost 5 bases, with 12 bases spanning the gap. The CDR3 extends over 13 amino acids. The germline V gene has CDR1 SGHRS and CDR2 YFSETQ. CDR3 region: CASSHGQLYGYTF. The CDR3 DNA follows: TGCGCCAGCAGCCATGGACAGCTGTATGGCTACACCTTC. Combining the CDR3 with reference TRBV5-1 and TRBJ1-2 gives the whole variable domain KAGVTQTPRYLIKTRGQQVTLSCSPISGHRSVSWYQQTPGQGLQFLFEYFSETQRNKGNFPGRFSGRQFSNSRSEMNVSTLELGDSALYLCASSHGQLYGYTFGSGTRLTVV.

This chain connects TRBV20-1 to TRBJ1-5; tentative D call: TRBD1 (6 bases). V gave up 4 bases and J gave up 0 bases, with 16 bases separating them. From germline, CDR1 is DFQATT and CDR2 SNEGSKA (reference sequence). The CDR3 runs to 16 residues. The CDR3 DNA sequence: TGCAGTGCTAACGCCGCGTGGACAGATAGCAATCAGCCCCAGCATTTT. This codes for CSANAAWTDSNQPQHF.

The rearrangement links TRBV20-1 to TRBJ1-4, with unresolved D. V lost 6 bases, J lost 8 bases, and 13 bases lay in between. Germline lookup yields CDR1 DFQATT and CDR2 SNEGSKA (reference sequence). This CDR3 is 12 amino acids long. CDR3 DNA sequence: TGCAGTGCCACGCCAGGATTGGAAAAACTGTTTTTT. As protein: CSATPGLEKLFF.

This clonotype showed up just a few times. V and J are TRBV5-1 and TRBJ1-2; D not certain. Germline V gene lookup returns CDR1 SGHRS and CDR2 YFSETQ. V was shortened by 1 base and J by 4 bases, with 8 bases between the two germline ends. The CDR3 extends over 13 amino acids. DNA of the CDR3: TGCGCCAGCAGCTTGACGTCAGCCTATGGCTACACCTTC. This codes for CASSLTSAYGYTF.

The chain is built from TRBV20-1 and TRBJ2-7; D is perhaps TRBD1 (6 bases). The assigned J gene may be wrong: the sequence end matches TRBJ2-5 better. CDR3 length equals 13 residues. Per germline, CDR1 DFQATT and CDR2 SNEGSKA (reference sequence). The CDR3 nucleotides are TGCAGTGCTCCCCGAGGACAGCTAGAGACCCAGTACTTC. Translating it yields CSAPRGQLETQYF.

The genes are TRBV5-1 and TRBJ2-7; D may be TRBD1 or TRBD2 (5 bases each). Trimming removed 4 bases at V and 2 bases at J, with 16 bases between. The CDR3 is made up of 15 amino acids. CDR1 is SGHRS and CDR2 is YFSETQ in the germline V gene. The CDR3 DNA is TGCGCCAGCAGCCGGGACCTCCTGAACCCCTACGAGCAGTACTTC. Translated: CASSRDLLNPYEQYF.

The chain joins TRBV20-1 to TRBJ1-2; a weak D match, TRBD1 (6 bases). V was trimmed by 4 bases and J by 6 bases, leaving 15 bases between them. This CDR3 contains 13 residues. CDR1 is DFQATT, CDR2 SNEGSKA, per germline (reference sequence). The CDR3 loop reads CSAIRGVRDGYTF. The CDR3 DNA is TGCAGTGCTATCAGGGGAGTCCGTGATGGCTACACCTTC.

The DNA for the CDR3 is TGCGCCAGCAGCTTTGGACTAAAACGGGGCGAGCAGTACTTC. It codes for CASSFGLKRGEQYF. The chain links TRBV5-1 to TRBJ2-7, with TRBD2 as a possible D gene (6 bases). The CDR3 spans 14 residues. Germline CDR1 SGHRS, CDR2 YFSETQ. V was clipped by 2 bases and J by 6 bases, with 15 bases between them.

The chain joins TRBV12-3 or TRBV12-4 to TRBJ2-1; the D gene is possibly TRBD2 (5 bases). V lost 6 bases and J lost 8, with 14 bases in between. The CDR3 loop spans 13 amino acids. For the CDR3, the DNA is TGTGCCAGCAGAAGCGGCACCTCGGATGAGCAGTTCTTC. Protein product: CASRSGTSDEQFF.

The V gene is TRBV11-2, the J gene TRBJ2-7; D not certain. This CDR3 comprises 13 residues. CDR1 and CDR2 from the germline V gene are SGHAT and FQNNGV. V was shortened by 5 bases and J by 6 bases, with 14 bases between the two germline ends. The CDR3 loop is CASSPRRWSEQYF. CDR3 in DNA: TGTGCCAGCAGCCCCAGGCGGTGGAGCGAGCAGTACTTC.

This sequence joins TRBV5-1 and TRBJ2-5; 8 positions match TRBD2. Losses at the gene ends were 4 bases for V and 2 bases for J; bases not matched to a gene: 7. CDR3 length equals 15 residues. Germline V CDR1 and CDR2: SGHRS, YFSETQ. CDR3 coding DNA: TGCGCCAGCAGCCACTTGGCGGGGGGACAAGAGACCCAGTACTTC. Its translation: CASSHLAGGQETQYF.

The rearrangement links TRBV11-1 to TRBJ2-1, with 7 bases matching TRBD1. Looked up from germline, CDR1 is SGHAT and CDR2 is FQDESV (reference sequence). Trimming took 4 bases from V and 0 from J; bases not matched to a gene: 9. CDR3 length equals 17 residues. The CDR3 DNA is TGTGCCAGCAGCTCCCCCGGGACAGTAAGCTCCTACAATGAGCAGTTCTTC. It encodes CASSSPGTVSSYNEQFF.

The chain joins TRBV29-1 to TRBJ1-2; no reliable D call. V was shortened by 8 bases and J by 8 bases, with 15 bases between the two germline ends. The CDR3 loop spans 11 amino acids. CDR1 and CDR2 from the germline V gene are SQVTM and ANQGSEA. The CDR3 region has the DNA TGCAGCCTCCGAGGTGCTGGCGGCTACACCTTC. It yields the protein CSLRGAGGYTF.

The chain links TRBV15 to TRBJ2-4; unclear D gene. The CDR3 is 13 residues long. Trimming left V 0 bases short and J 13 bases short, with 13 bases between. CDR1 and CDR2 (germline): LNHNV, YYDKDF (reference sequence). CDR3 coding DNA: TGTGCCACCAGCAGAGAAGGTAGAGAAACGCAGTACTTC. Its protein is CATSREGRETQYF.